This is a list of T cell receptor beta chains from one sample in a study of cytomegalovirus exposure and HLA in healthy donors. Produced via immunoSEQ multiplex PCR; TCRdb's table is partial and in-frame only. Here the sample spans fewer than 100,000 clones, about 77% being singletons. Material for sequencing was PBMCs. The source of these receptors is a male donor in good health and CMV-seropositive. Both conserved end residues are part of each CDR3. The order of the fields is D gene, clone size, V gene, J gene, CDR3 protein, CDR3 DNA. D genes are given only for firm matches. Clone size appears in some rows only: once, few, many, or a class for an expanded clone.

-	-	TRBV30	TRBJ2-3	CAWSGWQDSATDTQYF	TGTGCCTGGAGCGGGTGGCAGGACTCCGCCACAGATACGCAGTATTTT
-	-	TRBV18	TRBJ2-1	CASSPMTAYNEQFF	TGTGCCAGCTCACCGATGACAGCCTACAATGAGCAGTTCTTC
-	-	TRBV19	TRBJ1-5	CASSLDTQRSQPQHF	TGTGCCAGTAGCCTGGACACGCAGCGCTCTCAGCCCCAGCATTTT
-	once	TRBV6-6	TRBJ2-5	CASSYSRSETQYF	TGTGCCAGCAGTTACTCACGGTCTGAGACCCAGTACTTC
-	-	TRBV10-3	TRBJ2-7	CAISDRASLSYEQYF	TGTGCCATCAGTGACAGGGCCTCCCTCTCCTACGAGCAGTACTTC
-	once	TRBV6-6	TRBJ1-3	CASRSTQSGNTIYF	TGTGCCAGCAGATCCACACAGTCTGGAAACACCATATATTTT
-	-	TRBV7-6	TRBJ2-2	CASSLQGGSYTGELFF	TGTGCCAGCTCCCTACAGGGCGGGTCCTACACCGGGGAGCTGTTTTTT
-	-	TRBV19	TRBJ2-1	CASNDRPSSYNEQFF	TGTGCCAGTAATGACAGGCCAAGCTCCTACAATGAGCAGTTCTTC
TRBD1	once	TRBV9	TRBJ2-3	CASSVDSGQGADTQYF	TGTGCCAGCAGCGTAGACTCCGGACAGGGGGCGGATACGCAGTATTTT
TRBD2	-	TRBV6-1	TRBJ2-1	CASGTSGLGNTEQFF	TGTGCCAGCGGGACTAGCGGGTTAGGTAATACTGAGCAGTTCTTC
TRBD1	once	TRBV28	TRBJ1-2	CASSDRGYGYTF	TGTGCCAGCTCTGACAGGGGCTATGGCTACACCTTC
-	-	TRBV11-3	TRBJ1-1	CASSLEYFFRGGCGAFF	TGTGCCAGCAGCTTAGAATATTTCTTCCGTGGGGGCTGCGGAGCTTTCTTT
-	once	TRBV19	TRBJ2-1	CASSIPFNEQFF	TGTGCCAGTAGTATCCCTTTCAATGAGCAGTTCTTC
-	-	TRBV18	TRBJ1-2	CASSPREGLARYGYTF	TGTGCCAGCTCACCCCGGGAGGGTCTTGCCCGATATGGCTACACCTTC
-	-	TRBV28	TRBJ1-4	CASSQGLKLFF	TGTGCCAGCAGTCAGGGACTTAAACTGTTTTTT
-	-	TRBV30	TRBJ1-2	CAWGTRGAFYGYTF	TGTGCCTGGGGAACCCGGGGGGCGTTCTATGGCTACACCTTC
TRBD1	-	TRBV25-1	TRBJ1-5	CASSELTGRTSNQPQHF	TGTGCCAGCAGTGAATTGACAGGGAGGACGAGCAATCAGCCCCAGCATTTT
-	-	TRBV18	TRBJ2-5	CASSPTGAFGETQYF	TGTGCCAGCTCACCAACGGGAGCCTTTGGAGAGACCCAGTACTTC
TRBD2	few	TRBV28	TRBJ2-1	CASSLPAGGREQFF	TGTGCCAGCAGTTTACCGGCGGGGGGGCGTGAGCAGTTCTTC
-	few	TRBV9	TRBJ2-6	CASSVAGDGANVLTF	TGTGCCAGCAGCGTAGCGGGGGATGGGGCCAACGTCCTGACTTTC
-	-	TRBV7-8	TRBJ2-5	CASSLGGPLETQYF	TGTGCCAGCAGCCTCGGGGGTCCGTTGGAGACCCAGTACTTC
TRBD1	once	TRBV6-4	TRBJ2-1	CASSEAEDRGNEQFF	TGTGCCAGCAGTGAGGCCGAGGACAGGGGTAATGAGCAGTTCTTC